The 27 T cell receptor beta chains given below trace back to one sample, sequenced in a study of T cells in Graves' hyperthyroidism and ophthalmopathy. Amplified regions were TCR beta CDR3 sequences from RNA transcripts. Carried out on the TCR CDR3, a first-round RT-PCR used the HTBI primer set. TCRdb reprocessed the multiplex PCR reads with MiXCR, giving one entry per CDR3 protein. The sample shows some 560,000 distinct CDR3 sequences, 12% to 15% of them seen only once. The specimen sequenced was blood. Receptors originate from a woman between 35 and 50 years old with Graves' hyperthyroidism.

This clonotype was seen only a few times. This chain uses TRBV19 with TRBJ2-1, with 12 nucleotides matching TRBD2. From germline, CDR1 is LNHDA and CDR2 SQIVND (reference sequence). The CDR3 consists of 15 residues. The junction had 6 bases not matched to a gene; V was cut back by 6 bases and J by 6 bases. CDR3 amino acids: CASRRTSGIVNEQFF. For the CDR3, the DNA is TGTGCCAGTAGACGGACTAGCGGGATCGTCAATGAGCAGTTCTTC.

This clonotype was seen repeatedly, ten times or more. The chain is built from TRBV5-1 and TRBJ1-1; maybe TRBD1 (5 bases). The germline V and J ends were trimmed by 4 bases and 0 bases, with 16 bases remaining between them. The CDR3 contains 16 residues. Germline lookup yields CDR1 SGHRS and CDR2 YFSETQ. This chain's CDR3 is CASSLYGHQMNTEAFF. CDR3 nucleotide sequence: TGCGCCAGCAGCCTATATGGACACCAAATGAACACTGAAGCTTTCTTT.

This clonotype has more than one count but fewer than ten. The chain links TRBV4-1 to TRBJ2-4, with a weak D call TRBD2 (6 bases). CDR1 is MGHRA and CDR2 is YSYEKL in the germline V gene. The ends were cut back, 1 base at V and 0 bases at J, with 16 bases in the middle. CDR3 length equals 18 residues. The CDR3 DNA follows: TGCGCCAGCAGCCAAGGCTTTGGGACTGCGCTAGCCAAAAACATTCAGTACTTC. Translated: CASSQGFGTALAKNIQYF.

This clonotype was found many times. The chain employs TRBV27 and TRBJ2-2; TRBD2 agrees at 13 bases. This CDR3 comprises 17 residues. Trimming at V came to 4 bases and at J to 1 base, leaving 3 bases not matched to a gene. The V gene's germline CDR1 is MNHEY and CDR2 SMNVEV (reference sequence). The CDR3 protein is CASSSGLAGWNTGELFF. CDR3 nucleotide sequence: TGTGCCAGCAGTTCGGGACTAGCGGGATGGAACACCGGGGAGCTGTTTTTT.

V and J are TRBV19 and TRBJ1-2; 8 bases fit TRBD1. The CDR3 has 15 amino acids. Per the germline V gene, CDR1 is LNHDA and CDR2 is SQIVND (reference sequence). The ends lost 8 bases at V and 1 base at J; junction bases unmatched: 9. CDR3 sequence: CASQRQGQGNYGYTF. CDR3 sequence (DNA): TGTGCCAGTCAACGACAGGGGCAGGGTAACTATGGCTACACCTTC.

This chain joins TRBV12-3 or TRBV12-4 and TRBJ1-1; D is unclear. The ends were cut back, 5 bases at V and 1 base at J, with 8 bases in the middle. This CDR3 comprises 13 residues. The CDR3 reads CASSVRRNTEAFF. The DNA of the CDR3 is TGTGCCAGCAGTGTACGCAGGAACACTGAAGCTTTCTTT.

This clonotype was seen many times. V usage is TRBV28 and J usage is TRBJ2-1, with 7 bases identical to TRBD2. After removal of 5 bases from V and 5 bases from J, the junction contained 15 bases not matched to a gene. The CDR3 runs 17 residues. Germline V gene data show CDR1 as MDHEN and CDR2 as SYDVKM. The CDR3 nucleotides read TGTGCCAGCAGTAATACCGCGGGGGTGCAGGCTGACAATGAGCAGTTCTTC. This gives the protein CASSNTAGVQADNEQFF.

Remarks on this clonotype: A single base separates this from a much larger clone, so it may be a read error. The missing conserved phenylalanine or tryptophan at the end of this CDR3 makes a read error likely. The chain couples TRBV30 to TRBJ1-2; D is unclear. Trimming took off 0 bases at V and 1 base at J, with 12 bases between the two ends. The length of the CDR3 is 15 residues. Germline lookup yields CDR1 GTSNPN and CDR2 SVGIG (reference sequence). Here the CDR3 DNA reads TGTGCCTGGAGTGTATCTCCGCCTGGTAACTATGGCTACACCTTA. Residues: CAWSVSPPGNYGYTL.

This clonotype was seen many times. CDR3 sequence: CSASIGDRGYTF. In nucleotides, the CDR3 is TGCAGTGCTAGTATAGGGGATCGGGGCTACACCTTC. This chain joins TRBV20-1 and TRBJ1-2; the D gene is possibly TRBD1 (5 bases). The length of the CDR3 is 12 residues. Deletions cut 3 bases from V and 8 bases from J, with 13 bases between. Germline CDR1 is DFQATT and CDR2 is SNEGSKA (reference sequence).

This clonotype has a handful of counts. The rearrangement joins TRBV20-1 to TRBJ2-7; possibly TRBD2 for D (5 bases). CDR1 is DFQATT and CDR2 is SNEGSKA in the germline V gene (reference sequence). V was trimmed by 3 bases and J by 4 bases, leaving 10 bases between them. The CDR3 loop spans 12 amino acids. CDR3 region: CSASSVVYEQYF. CDR3 DNA sequence: TGCAGTGCTAGTAGCGTGGTGTACGAGCAGTACTTC.

This clonotype was counted at least ten times. The J gene is TRBJ1-1, the V gene TRBV24-1, with D unresolved. The V end lost 7 bases, the J end lost 1 base, and 9 bases lay between the germline ends. CDR3 length: 13 amino acids. Per the germline V gene, CDR1 is KGHDR and CDR2 is SFDVKD. This CDR3 reads CATRGNSNTEAFF. CDR3 DNA sequence: TGTGCCACCAGGGGAAACTCGAACACTGAAGCTTTCTTT.

This clonotype was recorded at least ten times. This sequence joins TRBV6-1 and TRBJ1-5; a weak D match, TRBD1 (6 bases). Trimming took 3 bases from V and 5 from J, leaving 11 bases between them. This CDR3 is 14 amino acids long. CDR1 is MNHNS, CDR2 SASEGT, per germline. The DNA of the CDR3 is TGTGCCAGCAGTGACATGGACAGCCATCAGCCCCAGCATTTT. It encodes CASSDMDSHQPQHF.

At least ten counts were recorded for this clonotype. The V call is TRBV11-2, the J call TRBJ2-3; TRBD2 is a possible D gene (5 bases). The CDR3 is 17 residues long. The ends were cut back, 0 bases at V and 2 bases at J, with 15 bases in the middle. Per the germline V gene, CDR1 is SGHAT and CDR2 is FQNNGV. The CDR3 here is CASSLEARGTYTDTQYF. The CDR3 bases are TGTGCCAGCAGCTTAGAAGCTCGGGGAACTTACACAGATACGCAGTATTTT.

This clonotype was counted many times. The rearrangement uses TRBV12-3 or TRBV12-4 and TRBJ2-1; 9 nucleotides agree with TRBD2. V shed 1 base, J shed 4 bases, and the junction held 5 bases outside the gene matches. CDR3 length equals 16 residues. CDR3 sequence: CASSLGGRARYNEQFF. DNA for the CDR3: TGTGCCAGCAGTTTAGGCGGGAGGGCCAGATACAATGAGCAGTTCTTC.

This clonotype was counted ten times or more. The chain combines TRBV3-1 with TRBJ1-1; maybe TRBD1 (6 bases). V lost 0 bases to trimming and J lost 7 bases, with 15 bases between them. The CDR3 is 15 residues long. CDR1 and CDR2 from the germline V gene are LGHDT and YNNKEL (reference sequence). The CDR3 here is CASSQEGSGGGEAFF. The CDR3, as DNA: TGTGCCAGCAGCCAAGAAGGATCGGGGGGCGGTGAAGCTTTCTTT. Complete variable domain (other parts from reference TRBV3-1 and TRBJ1-1): DTAVSQTPKYLVTQMGNDKSIKCEQNLGHDTMYWYKQDSKKFLKIMFSYNNKELIINETVPNRFSPKSPDKAHLNLHINSLELGDSAVYFCASSQEGSGGGEAFFGQGTRLTVV.

This clonotype was found many times. The rearrangement uses TRBV7-9 and TRBJ2-1; TRBD2 matches at 13 bases. CDR1 and CDR2 (germline): SEHNR, FQNEAQ (reference sequence). V shed 5 bases and J 5 bases; nucleotides not matched to a gene: 9. The CDR3 extends over 17 amino acids. The CDR3 DNA reads as TGTGCCAGCAGCACTACTAGCGGGAGGGCCATTAACAATGAGCAGTTCTTC. Protein sequence: CASSTTSGRAINNEQFF.

This clonotype appeared many times. V usage is TRBV10-3 and J usage is TRBJ2-1; D is perhaps TRBD1 (6 bases). The CDR3 is 20 residues long. CDR1 and CDR2 from the germline V gene are ENHRY and SYGVKD. Trimming cost V 3 bases and J 0 bases, with 24 bases left between them. The DNA of the CDR3 is TGTGCCATCAGTGATAAACAGGGTACAAGGTCATCGGGCTCCTACAATGAGCAGTTCTTC. It encodes CAISDKQGTRSSGSYNEQFF.

At least ten counts were recorded for this clonotype. The V gene is TRBV28, the J gene TRBJ2-7; 7 bases are shared with TRBD2. Germline CDR1 reads MDHEN; CDR2 reads SYDVKM. The CDR3 loop spans 14 amino acids. V lost 8 bases and J lost 4; bases outside the gene matches: 11. The CDR3 region is CASVPSWGGYEQYF. The CDR3, as DNA: TGTGCCAGCGTCCCCTCGTGGGGGGGGTACGAGCAGTACTTC.

V is TRBV19 and J is TRBJ2-1; a possible D gene is TRBD2 (5 bases). The CDR3 is 16 amino acids. Germline lookup yields CDR1 LNHDA and CDR2 SQIVND (reference sequence). With 2 bases removed from V and 0 bases from J, the gap between germline ends came to 11 bases. Here the CDR3 DNA reads TGTGCCAGTAGTATATTCCTAGCAGCCTCCTACAATGAGCAGTTCTTC. Translating it yields CASSIFLAASYNEQFF. Based on the CDR3 plus reference TRBV19 and TRBJ2-1, the full variable domain is DGGITQSPKYLFRKEGQNVTLSCEQNLNHDAMYWYRQDPGQGLRLIYYSQIVNDFQKGDIAEGYSVSREKKESFPLTVTSAQKNPTAFYLCASSIFLAASYNEQFFGPGTRLTVL.

This clonotype was detected many times. The rearrangement links TRBV3-1 to TRBJ2-7; the D call may be TRBD1 or TRBD2 (5 bases each). CDR3 length: 15 amino acids. Germline-derived CDR1 and CDR2 are LGHDT and YNNKEL (reference sequence). Trimming pared 4 bases from V and 2 bases from J, leaving 15 bases between. The CDR3 loop is CASSLRSGRPYEQYF. Here the CDR3 DNA reads TGTGCCAGCAGCCTTCGCTCGGGACGGCCCTACGAGCAGTACTTC.

The rearrangement uses TRBV4-1 and TRBJ2-3; D is ambiguous. The CDR3 spans 14 residues. V lost 0 bases to trimming and J lost 2 bases, with 6 bases between them. Germline V gives CDR1 MGHRA, CDR2 YSYEKL. The DNA of the CDR3 is TGCGCCAGCAGCCAAGATGGAATCACAGATACGCAGTATTTT. Translated, it gives CASSQDGITDTQYF.

In its sample, this clonotype was seen a few times. The J gene is TRBJ2-1, the V gene TRBV6-2 or TRBV6-3; 8 bases align to TRBD2. Germline CDR1 and CDR2: MNHEY and SVGEGT. The V and J ends lost 7 bases and 5 bases, in that order; junction bases with no gene match: 4. The CDR3 covers 13 residues. CDR3 loop: CASKGSGDNEQFF. The CDR3 DNA reads TGTGCCAGCAAGGGTAGCGGGGACAATGAGCAGTTCTTC.

This clonotype was observed many times. This chain joins TRBV3-1 and TRBJ2-5, with D uncertain. Germline-derived CDR1 and CDR2 are LGHDT and YNNKEL (reference sequence). V dropped 2 bases and J dropped 4 bases, with 5 bases sitting between them. This CDR3 is 12 amino acids long. The CDR3 bases are TGTGCCAGCAGCCAACAACGAGAGACCCAGTACTTC. Protein sequence: CASSQQRETQYF.

This clonotype was recorded many times. V usage is TRBV20-1 and J usage is TRBJ2-7, with TRBD2 matching 7 bases. Trimming at V came to 0 bases and at J to 0 bases, leaving 8 bases not matched to a gene. Germline values: CDR1 DFQATT, CDR2 SNEGSKA (reference sequence). The CDR3 is made up of 16 amino acids. This CDR3 reads CSARDPRERYSYEQYF. CDR3 coding DNA: TGCAGTGCTAGAGATCCGCGGGAGAGATACTCCTACGAGCAGTACTTC.

This clonotype was seen at least ten times. The J gene is TRBJ2-3, the V gene TRBV30; tentatively, D is TRBD2 (6 bases). V was pared by 1 base and J by 7 bases, with 18 bases between. CDR1 is GTSNPN and CDR2 is SVGIG in the germline V gene (reference sequence). The CDR3 loop spans 15 amino acids. This chain's CDR3 is CAWSDGAAGLNTQYF. The CDR3 bases are TGTGCCTGGAGTGATGGGGCAGCCGGACTAAATACGCAGTATTTT.

This clonotype has only a few counts. The chain is built from TRBV27 and TRBJ1-4; possible D gene TRBD1, 5 bases. From germline, CDR1 is MNHEY and CDR2 SMNVEV (reference sequence). The ends were cut back, 5 bases at V and 5 bases at J, with 15 bases in the middle. This CDR3 region has 15 residues. CDR3 sequence: CASSRLGVGNEKLFF. As DNA, the CDR3 is TGTGCCAGCAGTCGCCTAGGGGTTGGAAATGAAAAACTGTTTTTT.

This rearrangement joins TRBV5-1 to TRBJ1-4, with a possible D match to TRBD1 (5 bases). V gave up 4 bases and J gave up 0 bases, with 13 bases separating them. The CDR3 contains 16 residues. The germline V gene encodes CDR1 SGHRS and CDR2 YFSETQ. The CDR3: CASSPMGRATNEKLFF. The CDR3 nucleotides read TGCGCCAGCAGCCCGATGGGGCGAGCAACTAATGAAAAACTGTTTTTT. Full variable domain (outside the CDR3, taken from reference TRBV5-1 and TRBJ1-4): KAGVTQTPRYLIKTRGQQVTLSCSPISGHRSVSWYQQTPGQGLQFLFEYFSETQRNKGNFPGRFSGRQFSNSRSEMNVSTLELGDSALYLCASSPMGRATNEKLFFGSGTQLSVL.